This T cell receptor beta chain was observed in a study of blood T cell repertoires in COVID-19. Overall study: PBMCs, B-cell-depleted T cells, or T cells were the source of the cDNA or gDNA that made up the material.

Per the study methods: Reference gene primer amplification yielded estimated nucleated cell counts. The protocol was immunoSEQ multiplex PCR, while the TCRdb copy is restricted to in-frame clones and leaves out a portion. The DNA gave D and trimming, while V, J and clone size come from that table. Here the sample spans about 160,000 clones, approximately 80% being singletons. Sequencing was done on a sample of peripheral blood. This clonotype originated in a woman aged 80 or over with active or convalescent COVID-19.

Here the CDR3 reads CASSDEGGNEQFF. DNA for the CDR3: TGTGCCAGCAGTGACGAGGGGGGGAATGAGCAGTTCTTC. V gene TRBV6-4 combines with J gene TRBJ2-1, with D maybe TRBD2 (7 bases). This CDR3 contains 13 residues. Germline lookup yields CDR1 MRHNA and CDR2 SNTAGT. The V gene lost 2 bases and the J gene lost 7 bases, with 9 bases spanning the gap.